This T cell receptor beta chain stems from a study of early T cells in non-severe SARS-CoV-2 infection. The overall study: Bulk RNA isolated from unsorted whole blood underwent sequencing; chains were not paired.

This CDR3 is 14 amino acids long. The V gene's germline CDR1 is MDHEN and CDR2 SYDVKM. V was cut by 3 bases and J by 6 bases, with 12 bases left in between. Findings and limits, study-wide: The matching step, a VDJdb search, favored anti-spike CD8 responses and missed private and CD4 specificities.

Molecules of cDNA were individually given unique molecular identifiers that were attached to them. TCRdb passed the 5' RACE reads through MiXCR, listing each CDR3 protein once. The table shows about 46,000 distinct CDR3 sequences, with less than 10% occurring only once. Remarks on this clonotype: Its antigen is still unknown.

The V call is TRBV28, the J call TRBJ2-1; D call uncertain. The input for sequencing was whole blood, taken at baseline. This TCR derives from an adult who was a healthcare worker with PCR-confirmed SARS-CoV-2 infection or an uninfected control (not recorded which). In DNA form, the CDR3 reads TGTGCCAGCAGTTTCGTGACACCTATCAATGAGCAGTTCTTC. Protein: CASSFVTPINEQFF.